This T cell receptor beta chain originates from a study of preoperative IRX-2 immunotherapy in early breast cancer. Produced via immunoSEQ multiplex PCR; TCRdb's table is partial and in-frame only. Altogether roughly 25,000 clones are present, 75% to 90% being singletons, with the ten largest covering roughly 8.9%. The CDR3 is 16 residues long. The germline gives CDR1 SGHVS, CDR2 FQNEAQ. J was trimmed by 5 bases and V by 5 bases; bases with no gene match: 10. Treatment specified: preoperative locoregional IRX-2 cytokine immunotherapy. Material: tumor tissue, obtained after IRX-2 immunotherapy. The sequence was collected from a human donor with breast cancer. The rearrangement uses TRBV7-8 and TRBJ1-4; 8 bases agree with TRBD1. CDR3 in amino acids: CASSPYAGQGNEKLFF. DNA of the CDR3: TGTGCCAGCAGCCCATACGCTGGACAGGGCAATGAAAAACTGTTTTTT. Full variable domain (missing parts from reference TRBV7-8 and TRBJ1-4): GAGVSQSPRYKVAKRGQDVALRCDPISGHVSLFWYQQALGQGPEFLTYFQNEAQLDKSGLPSDRFFAERPEGSVSTLKIQRTQQEDSAVYLCASSPYAGQGNEKLFFGSGTQLSVL.